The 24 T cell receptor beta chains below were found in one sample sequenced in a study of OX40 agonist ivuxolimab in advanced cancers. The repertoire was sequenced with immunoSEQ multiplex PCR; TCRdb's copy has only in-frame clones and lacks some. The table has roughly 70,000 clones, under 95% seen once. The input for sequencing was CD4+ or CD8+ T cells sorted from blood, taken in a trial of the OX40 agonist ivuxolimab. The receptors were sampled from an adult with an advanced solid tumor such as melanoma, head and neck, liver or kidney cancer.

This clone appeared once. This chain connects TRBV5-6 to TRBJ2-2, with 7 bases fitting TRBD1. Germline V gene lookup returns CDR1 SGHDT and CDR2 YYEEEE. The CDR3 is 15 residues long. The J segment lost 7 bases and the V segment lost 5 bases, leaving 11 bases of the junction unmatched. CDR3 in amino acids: CASSRSDRANGELFF. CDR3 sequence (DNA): TGTGCCAGCAGTCGATCCGACAGGGCCAACGGGGAGCTGTTTTTT.

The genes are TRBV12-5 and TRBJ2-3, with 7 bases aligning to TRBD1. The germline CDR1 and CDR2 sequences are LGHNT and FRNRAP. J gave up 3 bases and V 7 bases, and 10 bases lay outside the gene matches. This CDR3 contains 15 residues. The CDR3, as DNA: TGTGCTAGTGCCGTAAAAGGGGGCATGACAGATACGCAGTATTTT. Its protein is CASAVKGGMTDTQYF. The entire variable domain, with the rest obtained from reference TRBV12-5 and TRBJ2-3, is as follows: DARVTQTPRHKVTEMGQEVTMRCQPILGHNTVFWYRQTMMQGLELLAYFRNRAPLDDSGMPKDRFSAEMPDATLATLKIQPSEPRDSAVYFCASAVKGGMTDTQYFGPGTRLTVL.

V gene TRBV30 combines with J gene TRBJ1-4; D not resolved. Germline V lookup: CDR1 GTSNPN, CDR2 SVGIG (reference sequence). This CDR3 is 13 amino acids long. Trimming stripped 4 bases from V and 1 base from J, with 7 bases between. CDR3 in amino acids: CAWNFGTNEKLFF. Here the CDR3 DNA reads TGTGCCTGGAATTTTGGAACTAATGAAAAACTGTTTTTT.

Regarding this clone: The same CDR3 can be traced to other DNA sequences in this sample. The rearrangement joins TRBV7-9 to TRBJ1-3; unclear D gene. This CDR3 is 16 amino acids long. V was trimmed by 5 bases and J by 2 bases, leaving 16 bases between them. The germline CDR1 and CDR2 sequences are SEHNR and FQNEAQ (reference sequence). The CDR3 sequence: CASSRAPQETGNTIYF. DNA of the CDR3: TGTGCCAGCAGCCGCGCGCCGCAGGAGACTGGAAACACCATATATTTT.

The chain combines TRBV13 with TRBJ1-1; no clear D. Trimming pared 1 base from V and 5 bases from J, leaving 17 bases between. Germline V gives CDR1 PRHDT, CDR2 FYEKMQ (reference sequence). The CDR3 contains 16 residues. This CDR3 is CASSLALMWGRTEAFF. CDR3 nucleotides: TGTGCCAGCAGCTTAGCATTGATGTGGGGAAGGACTGAAGCTTTCTTT.

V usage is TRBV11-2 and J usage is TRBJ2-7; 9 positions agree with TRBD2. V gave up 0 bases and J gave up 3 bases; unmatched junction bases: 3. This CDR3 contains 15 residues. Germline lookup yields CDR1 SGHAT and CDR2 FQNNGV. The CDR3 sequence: CASSLELAGRYEQYF. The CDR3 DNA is TGTGCCAGCAGCTTAGAACTAGCGGGTCGCTACGAGCAGTACTTC. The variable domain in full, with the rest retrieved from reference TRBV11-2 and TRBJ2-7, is EAGVAQSPRYKIIEKRQSVAFWCNPISGHATLYWYQQILGQGPKLLIQFQNNGVVDDSQLPKDRFSAERLKGVDSTLKIQPAKLEDSAVYLCASSLELAGRYEQYFGPGTRLTVT.

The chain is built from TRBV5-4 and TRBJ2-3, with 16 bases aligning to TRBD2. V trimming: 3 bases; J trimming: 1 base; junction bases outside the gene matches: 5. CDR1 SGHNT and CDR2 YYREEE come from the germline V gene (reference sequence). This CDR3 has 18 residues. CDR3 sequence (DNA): TGTGCCAGCAGCTCGGGACTAGCGGGGGGGCTGGGCACAGATACGCAGTATTTT. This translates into CASSSGLAGGLGTDTQYF.

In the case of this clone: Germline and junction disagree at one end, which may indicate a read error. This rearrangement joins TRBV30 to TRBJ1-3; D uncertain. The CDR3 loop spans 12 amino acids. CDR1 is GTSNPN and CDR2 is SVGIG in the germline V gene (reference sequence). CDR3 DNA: TGTGCCTGGAAAAAAGCAGGAAACACCATGTATTTT. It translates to CAWKKAGNTMYF.

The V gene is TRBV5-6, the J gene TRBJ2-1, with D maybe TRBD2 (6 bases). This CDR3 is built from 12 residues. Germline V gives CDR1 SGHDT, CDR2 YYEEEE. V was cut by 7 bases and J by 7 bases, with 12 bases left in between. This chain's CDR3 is CASGSLANEQFF. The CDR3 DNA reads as TGTGCCAGCGGCAGCCTAGCGAATGAGCAGTTCTTC.

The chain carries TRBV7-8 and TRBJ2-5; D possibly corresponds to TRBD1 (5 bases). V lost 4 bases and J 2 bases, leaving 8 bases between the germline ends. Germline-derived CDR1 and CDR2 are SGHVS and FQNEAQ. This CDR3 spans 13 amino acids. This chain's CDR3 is CASSSTAQETQYF. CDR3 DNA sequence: TGTGCCAGCAGCTCGACAGCGCAAGAGACCCAGTACTTC.

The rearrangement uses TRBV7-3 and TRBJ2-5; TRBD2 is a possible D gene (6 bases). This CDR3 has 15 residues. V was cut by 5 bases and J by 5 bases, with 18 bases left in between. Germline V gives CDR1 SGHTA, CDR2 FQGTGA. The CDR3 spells CASSLYGTSGETQYF. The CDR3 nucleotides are TGTGCCAGCAGCCTATATGGGACTTCTGGGGAGACCCAGTACTTC.

The CDR3 loop reads CASSYFEREGHDEQYF. The CDR3 DNA is TGTGCCAGCAGTTACTTCGAGCGGGAGGGCCACGACGAGCAGTACTTC. The chain recombines TRBV6-6 with TRBJ2-7; TRBD2 aligns across 10 bases. The J segment lost 5 bases and the V segment lost 1 base, leaving 8 bases of the junction unmatched. Germline CDR1 MNHNY, CDR2 SVGAGI (reference sequence). The CDR3 sequence is 16 residues long.

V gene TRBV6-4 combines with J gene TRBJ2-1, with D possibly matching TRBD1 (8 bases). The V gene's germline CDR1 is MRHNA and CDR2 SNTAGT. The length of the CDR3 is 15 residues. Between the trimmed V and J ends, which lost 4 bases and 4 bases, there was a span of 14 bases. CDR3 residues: CASSADREGYNEQFF. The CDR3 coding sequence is TGTGCCAGCAGTGCGGACAGGGAGGGTTACAATGAGCAGTTCTTC.

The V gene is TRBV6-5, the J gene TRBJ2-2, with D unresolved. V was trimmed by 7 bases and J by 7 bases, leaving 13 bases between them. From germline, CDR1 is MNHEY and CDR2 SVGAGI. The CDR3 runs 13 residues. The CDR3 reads CASNVGRNGELFF. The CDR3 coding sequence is TGTGCCAGCAACGTCGGCCGGAACGGGGAGCTGTTTTTT.

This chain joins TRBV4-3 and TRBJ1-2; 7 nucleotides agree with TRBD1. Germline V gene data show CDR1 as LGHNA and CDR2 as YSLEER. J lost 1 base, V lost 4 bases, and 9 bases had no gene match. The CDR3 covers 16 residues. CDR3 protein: CASSLNRGTYNYGYTF. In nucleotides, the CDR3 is TGCGCCAGCAGCCTCAACAGGGGAACCTATAACTATGGCTACACCTTC.

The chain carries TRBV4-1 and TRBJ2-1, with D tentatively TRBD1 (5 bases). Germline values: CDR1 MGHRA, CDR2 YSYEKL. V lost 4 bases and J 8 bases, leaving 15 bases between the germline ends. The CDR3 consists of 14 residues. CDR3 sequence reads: CASSPRGGIDEQFF. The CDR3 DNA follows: TGCGCCAGCAGCCCTAGGGGCGGCATCGATGAGCAGTTCTTC.

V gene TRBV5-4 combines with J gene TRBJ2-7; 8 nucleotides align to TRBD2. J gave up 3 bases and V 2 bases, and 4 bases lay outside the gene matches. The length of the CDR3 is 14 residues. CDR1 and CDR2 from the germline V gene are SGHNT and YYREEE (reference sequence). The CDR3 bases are TGTGCCAGCAGCTTCACGGGAGGGGACTACGAGCAGTACTTC. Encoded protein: CASSFTGGDYEQYF.

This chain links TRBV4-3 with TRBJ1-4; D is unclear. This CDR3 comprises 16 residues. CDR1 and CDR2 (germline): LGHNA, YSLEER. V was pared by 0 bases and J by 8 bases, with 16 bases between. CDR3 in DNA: TGCGCCAGCAGCCAAGAATTGGCAGGACTCGGAGAAAAACTGTTTTTT. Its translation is CASSQELAGLGEKLFF.

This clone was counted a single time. CDR3: CASSLNRGDRTNTGELFF. DNA of the CDR3: TGTGCCAGCAGCTTAAATCGAGGGGACAGGACGAACACCGGGGAGCTGTTTTTT. V gene TRBV7-2 combines with J gene TRBJ2-2; 8 positions agree with TRBD1. This CDR3 spans 18 amino acids. Trimming removed 2 bases from V and 0 bases from J; junction bases left unmatched: 8. Germline V gene lookup returns CDR1 SGHTA and CDR2 FQGNSA.

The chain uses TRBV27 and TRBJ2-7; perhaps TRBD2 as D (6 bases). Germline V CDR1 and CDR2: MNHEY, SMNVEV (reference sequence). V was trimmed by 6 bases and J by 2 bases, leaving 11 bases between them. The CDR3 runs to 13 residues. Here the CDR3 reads CASSRGSAYEQYF. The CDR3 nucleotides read TGTGCCAGCAGCCGGGGGTCGGCCTACGAGCAGTACTTC.

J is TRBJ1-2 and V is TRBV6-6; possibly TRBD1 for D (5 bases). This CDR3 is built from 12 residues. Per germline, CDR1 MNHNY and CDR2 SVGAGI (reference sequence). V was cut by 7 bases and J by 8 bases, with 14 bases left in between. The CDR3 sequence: CASTLGGGGYTF. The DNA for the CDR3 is TGTGCCAGCACCCTCGGTGGGGGAGGCTACACCTTC.

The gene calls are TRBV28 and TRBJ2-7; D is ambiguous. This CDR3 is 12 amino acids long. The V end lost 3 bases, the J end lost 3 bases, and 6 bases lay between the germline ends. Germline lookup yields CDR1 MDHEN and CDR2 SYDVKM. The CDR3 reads CASSFSNYEQYF. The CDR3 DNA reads TGTGCCAGCAGTTTCTCTAACTACGAGCAGTACTTC.

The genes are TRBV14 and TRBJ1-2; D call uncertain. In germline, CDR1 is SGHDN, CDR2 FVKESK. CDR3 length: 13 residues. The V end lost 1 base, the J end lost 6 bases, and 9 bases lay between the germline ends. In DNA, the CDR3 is TGTGCCAGCAGCCAAGTTATGGGGAATGGCTACACCTTC. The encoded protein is CASSQVMGNGYTF.

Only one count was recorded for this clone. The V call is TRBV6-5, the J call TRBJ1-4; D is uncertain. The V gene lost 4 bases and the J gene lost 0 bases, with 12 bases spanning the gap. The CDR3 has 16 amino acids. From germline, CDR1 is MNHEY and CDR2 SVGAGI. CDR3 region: CASSWNLRATNEKLFF. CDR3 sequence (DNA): TGTGCCAGCAGTTGGAACCTCCGTGCAACTAATGAAAAACTGTTTTTT.